Shown below are 8 T cell receptor beta chains from a single sample sequenced in a study of regulatory T cells in long-lasting Graves disease. Time point specified: newly diagnosed GD, antithyroid drugs for less than 3 months. Construction of the TCR library relied on RNA isolated from PBMCs. Arm-PCR of CDR3 regions and iRepertoire HTBI primers were the basis on which TCR beta libraries were built. TCRdb called the multiplex PCR reads again in MiXCR, with one record for every CDR3 protein. The data show approximately 400,000 distinct CDR3 sequences, 14% to 15% seen once. The same data also went into a second study, on T cells in Graves' hyperthyroidism and ophthalmopathy.

The sample in question was peripheral blood mononuclear cells (PBMCs), obtained at new diagnosis, from a patient treated with antithyroid drugs. The receptor source for this set is a woman in her 30s with Graves disease.

The chain links TRBV2 to TRBJ1-2, with D hard to call. Trimming left V 11 bases short and J 0 bases short, with 19 bases between. Germline CDR1 is SNHLY and CDR2 is FYNNEI. CDR3 length equals 15 residues. CDR3 sequence: CAFSPGRQSNYGYTF. As DNA, the CDR3 is TGTGCCTTCTCCCCCGGCAGACAATCTAACTATGGCTACACCTTC.

This clonotype has a count of ten or more. The genes are TRBV12-3 or TRBV12-4 and TRBJ1-2; D gene ambiguous. The CDR3 is 13 amino acids. V was clipped by 3 bases and J by 2 bases, with 7 bases between them. In DNA, the CDR3 is TGTGCCAGCAGTTTGGGCAGCAACTATGGCTACACCTTC. Amino acid sequence: CASSLGSNYGYTF.

This sequence joins TRBV7-9 and TRBJ1-1; D ambiguous. Germline-derived CDR1 and CDR2 are SEHNR and FQNEAQ (reference sequence). This CDR3 spans 13 amino acids. V was cut by 1 base and J by 6 bases, with 9 bases left in between. CDR3 loop: CASSLVVIPEAFF. The CDR3 coding sequence is TGTGCCAGCAGCTTAGTGGTAATTCCTGAAGCTTTCTTT. The whole variable domain, remainder taken from reference TRBV7-9 and TRBJ1-1, is DTGVSQNPRHKITKRGQNVTFRCDPISEHNRLYWYRQTLGQGPEFLTYFQNEAQLEKSRLLSDRFSAERPKGSFSTLEIQRTEQGDSAMYLCASSLVVIPEAFFGQGTRLTVV.

As concerns this clonotype: A read error is possible here, since a much larger clone lies one base away. The chain combines TRBV20-1 with TRBJ2-2; 11 bases agree with TRBD2. V dropped 0 bases and J dropped 1; count of bases not matched to a gene: 1. Germline CDR1 is DFQATT and CDR2 is SNEGSKA (reference sequence). The CDR3 has 16 amino acids. The CDR3 protein is CSARDLAGGNTGELFF. Written as DNA, the CDR3 is TGCAGTGCTAGAGACCTAGCGGGAGGGAACACCGGGGAGCTGTTTTTT.

This clonotype was observed at least ten times. The chain carries TRBV6-9 and TRBJ2-1; a possible D gene is TRBD1 (5 bases). The CDR3 totals 13 residues. Looked up from germline, CDR1 is MNHGY and CDR2 is SVAAGI. Trimming stripped 3 bases from V and 7 bases from J, with 10 bases between. This CDR3 reads CASSYSRGNEQFF. For the CDR3, the DNA is TGTGCCAGCAGTTACTCTAGGGGTAATGAGCAGTTCTTC.

This clonotype came up a few times. The chain is built from TRBV9 and TRBJ2-5; TRBD2 matches 8 bases. The junction had 10 bases not matched to a gene; V was cut back by 4 bases and J by 5 bases. CDR1 and CDR2 (germline): SGDLS, YYNGEE. CDR3 size: 15 residues. Written as DNA, the CDR3 is TGTGCCAGCAGCCCCGGGAGGGGGAGAGGTGAGACCCAGTACTTC. Amino acid sequence: CASSPGRGRGETQYF. Complete variable domain (other parts from reference TRBV9 and TRBJ2-5): DSGVTQTPKHLITATGQRVTLRCSPRSGDLSVYWYQQSLDQGLQFLIQYYNGEERAKGNILERFSAQQFPDLHSELNLSSLELGDSALYFCASSPGRGRGETQYFGPGTRLLVL.

This clonotype was seen many times. The gene calls are TRBV7-2 and TRBJ2-7, with D tentatively TRBD2 (6 bases). Germline lookup yields CDR1 SGHTA and CDR2 FQGNSA. The ends were cut back, 5 bases at V and 0 bases at J, with 14 bases in the middle. CDR3 length: 15 amino acids. CDR3 sequence: CASSNYISGSYEQYF. The CDR3 DNA reads TGTGCCAGCAGCAACTACATTAGCGGCTCCTACGAGCAGTACTTC.

This clonotype has ten or more counts. The rearrangement joins TRBV20-1 to TRBJ2-1; the D is unclear. This CDR3 has 11 amino acids. Trimming removed 7 bases at V and 4 bases at J, with 8 bases between. The germline V gene has CDR1 DFQATT and CDR2 SNEGSKA (reference sequence). Written as DNA, the CDR3 is TGCAGTGGGTGGGCTTACAATGAGCAGTTCTTC. The encoded protein is CSGWAYNEQFF.